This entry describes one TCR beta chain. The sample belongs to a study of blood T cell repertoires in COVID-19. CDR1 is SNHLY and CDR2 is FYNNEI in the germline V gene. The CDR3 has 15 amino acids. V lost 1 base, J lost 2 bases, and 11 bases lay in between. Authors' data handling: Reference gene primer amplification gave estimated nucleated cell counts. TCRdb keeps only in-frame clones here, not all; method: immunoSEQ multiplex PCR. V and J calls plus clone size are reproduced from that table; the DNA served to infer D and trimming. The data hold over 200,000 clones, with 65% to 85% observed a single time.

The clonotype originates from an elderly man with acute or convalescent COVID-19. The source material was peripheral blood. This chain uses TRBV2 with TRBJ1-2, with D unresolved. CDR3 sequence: CASSEELPANYGYTF. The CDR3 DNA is TGTGCCAGCAGTGAAGAGCTCCCTGCGAACTATGGCTACACCTTC.